This TCR beta chain derives from a study of human T cells and chemical hapten exposure (dated by TCRdb to the early 2020s). About the full investigation: For sensitization, 2% DPC in acetone was applied to an approximately 2 cm by approximately 2 cm area of upper inner arm skin. Alopecia areata with under or over 50% scalp involvement, alopecia totalis and alopecia universalis were represented in the patient cohort, which was mostly female. Patient blood was sampled pre-sensitization (week 0) and at 2, 6 and about 24 weeks after DPC sensitization. Libraries were pooled for sequencing, and per-sample TCR yields varied mainly because of small differences in library volumes within the pool. Some 29 alopecia patients gave blood for TCR sequencing at one to four time points (pre-sensitization, 2, 6 and 24 weeks). Throughout the study period of 20 to 25 weeks, patients also received therapeutic DPC doses to the scalp every week. Patch testing on the upper back used Finn chambers containing 0.01% DPC, with scoring done after 6 days according to International Contact Dermatitis Research Group standards. In alopecia patients, the study followed how the peripheral blood TCR repertoire changed in vivo over primary and secondary sensitization to diphenylcyclopropenone (DPC), a hapten. General findings and caveats noted by the study authors: All patients had alopecia, a presumed autoimmune disease, so their immune response might differ from that of healthy individuals. The number of PT1 expanded TCRs positively correlated with patch test score, significant at thresholds 8, 16 and 32 but not 4. After repeated subsampling, the strength of the expansion versus patch-test correlation and the threshold at which it became significant changed. Compared with pre-sensitization or healthy control sets, expanded TCRs formed significantly more large CDR3 similarity clusters, which is consistent with antigen-driven responses. DPC sensitization did not change how many TCRs were above 1 in 1000 frequency, and no evidence was found of alterations in global repertoire structure.

The time point tag for this specimen amounts to: patch test 2, 6 weeks after DPC sensitization. Interpreted using the paper, the treatment or condition label stands for: therapeutic diphenylcyclopropenone sensitization with weekly scalp DPC. At every patch-test visit, the blood draw took place before the patch test was put on. To be eligible, patients had to be aged 18 to 70, diagnosed with alopecia and judged suitable for DPC therapy, while pregnant patients were excluded. Total RNA was isolated from unfractionated whole blood collected in Tempus Blood RNA tubes. Concerning this clonotype itself: This receptor's antigen is unknown. Base qualities are not at hand, and no much larger clone is one base apart.

The library came from RACE. Reads for this sample came from a NextSeq 500. Library preparation attached unique molecular identifiers to individual cDNA molecules for quantitative, reproducible TCR counting. Each blood RNA sample was used to sequence both TCR alpha and TCR beta chains. In the paper's pipeline: The median number of TCRs per sample was around 100,000, ranging from about 23,224 to 700,000. The Decombinator software suite was used to annotate the V, J and CDR3 of the TCR reads. For the PS versus PT1 abundance plots, all samples were subsampled to the same number of TCRs (28,000). TCRs were defined as expanded if absent before sensitization and observed at least eight times at the 2-week time point. In TCRdb, the public reads were trimmed at Q25 with fastp and aligned with MiXCR, with productive beta chains retained. Each entry merges the rows of one CDR3 protein and shows their most common DNA and genes. What appears here as the V and J calls and clone size reflects TCRdb's work, not the paper's. Counted in this sample were 110,000 to 150,000 distinct CDR3 sequences; about 12% of them appeared once. The ten most abundant clones make up less than 1.5% of the sample.

Source: whole blood, taken in connection with sensitization to the hapten diphenylcyclopropenone (DPC). The TCR originated in a woman aged 45-65 years with alopecia areata. Some clones in this sample may be carry-over from other donors' samples.

The bases read TGTGCCAGCCGGACAGGGGCCACCAAAAACATTCAGTACTTC. This codes for CASRTGATKNIQYF. The chain is made from TRBV18 and TRBJ2-4, with TRBD1 matching 9 junction bases. The CDR3 runs 14 amino acids, cysteine and phenylalanine included. The only DNA kept is the CDR3, 42 bases in frame from the first base. In the germline V gene, CDR1 corresponds to KGHSH and CDR2 to LQKENI. Clipping removes 8 bases from V and 2 bases from J, with 4 as the unmatched junction base count.